The 9 T cell receptor beta chains below were found in one sample sequenced in a study of blood T cell repertoires in COVID-19. The repertoire was sequenced with immunoSEQ multiplex PCR; TCRdb's copy has only in-frame clones and lacks some. There are about 290,000 clones in the sample; more than 85% occur only once, and about 4.2% lies in the top ten. Sequencing input: peripheral blood. The receptors stem from a man aged 40-55 years with acute or convalescent COVID-19.

The chain employs TRBV25-1 and TRBJ1-6, with TRBD1 identical over 8 bases. CDR3 length: 16 amino acids. Germline values: CDR1 MGHDK, CDR2 SYGVNS. J was trimmed by 8 bases and V by 1 base; bases with no gene match: 7. Written as DNA, the CDR3 is TGTGCCAGCAGTGAATGGGGACAGGCGAGGGATTCACCCCTCCACTTT. Its translation is CASSEWGQARDSPLHF.

The chain recombines TRBV5-1 with TRBJ2-1; the D gene is possibly TRBD2 (7 bases). Germline assignment: CDR1 SGHRS and CDR2 YFSETQ. V lost 7 bases and J lost 2, with 10 bases in between. The CDR3 contains 13 residues. This CDR3 is CASAGATYNEQFF. DNA of the CDR3: TGCGCCAGCGCGGGGGCGACCTACAATGAGCAGTTCTTC.

The chain joins TRBV2 to TRBJ2-2; perhaps TRBD1 as D (5 bases). CDR3 length equals 14 residues. Trimming shortened V by 6 bases and J by 1 base, and 9 bases separated the two germline ends. Per germline, CDR1 SNHLY and CDR2 FYNNEI. The DNA of the CDR3 is TGTGCCAGCAGCTTTGACAGGAACACCGGGGAGCTGTTTTTT. Protein sequence: CASSFDRNTGELFF. The variable domain in full, completed from reference TRBV2 and TRBJ2-2, reads EPEVTQTPSHQVTQMGQEVILRCVPISNHLYFYWYRQILGQKVEFLVSFYNNEISEKSEIFDDQFSVERPDGSNFTLKIRSTKLEDSAMYFCASSFDRNTGELFFGEGSRLTVL.

This chain connects TRBV29-1 to TRBJ1-1; D is ambiguous. V gave up 5 bases and J gave up 3 bases, with 13 bases separating them. CDR1 is SQVTM, CDR2 ANQGSEA, per germline. This CDR3 has 13 amino acids. The CDR3 protein is CSVSPLQYTEAFF. In DNA, the CDR3 is TGCAGCGTTTCTCCACTCCAATACACTGAAGCTTTCTTT.

The chain recombines TRBV5-6 with TRBJ1-4, with a weak D call TRBD1 (5 bases). Germline V CDR1 and CDR2: SGHDT, YYEEEE. With 1 base removed from V and 8 bases from J, the gap between germline ends came to 15 bases. The CDR3 totals 15 residues. CDR3 residues: CASSLTQQVGEKLFF. CDR3 nucleotides: TGTGCCAGCAGCTTGACCCAACAGGTGGGGGAAAAACTGTTTTTT.

This chain's CDR3 is CASSQSTGGGTDTQYF. The CDR3 bases are TGCGCCAGCAGCCAGTCGACAGGGGGCGGAACAGATACGCAGTATTTT. This chain joins TRBV4-1 and TRBJ2-3, with TRBD1 matching 10 bases. In germline, CDR1 is MGHRA, CDR2 YSYEKL. This CDR3 spans 16 amino acids. Losses at the gene ends were 3 bases for V and 3 bases for J; bases not matched to a gene: 6.

The chain has TRBV7-9 and TRBJ1-2; D call uncertain. The CDR3 covers 15 residues. CDR1 and CDR2 from the germline V gene are SEHNR and FQNEAQ (reference sequence). V lost 2 bases to trimming and J lost 1 base, with 11 bases between them. The CDR3 sequence is CASSLSRPLNYGYTF. CDR3 sequence (DNA): TGTGCCAGCAGCTTAAGCCGCCCACTTAACTATGGCTACACCTTC.

V is TRBV27 and J is TRBJ1-2; 7 nucleotides agree with TRBD1. Germline V gene data show CDR1 as MNHEY and CDR2 as SMNVEV (reference sequence). The V segment lost 4 bases and the J segment 2 bases; nucleotides outside the gene matches: 4. The CDR3 loop spans 14 amino acids. CDR3: CASSSETGNYGYTF. The CDR3 region has the DNA TGTGCCAGCAGTTCCGAGACAGGGAACTATGGCTACACCTTC.

The chain has TRBV4-2 and TRBJ1-4; D call uncertain. The V end lost 4 bases, the J end lost 7 bases, and 16 bases lay between the germline ends. This CDR3 has 15 amino acids. CDR1 and CDR2 (germline): LGHNA, YNFKEQ. This CDR3 is CASSPPDGEFEKLFF. DNA for the CDR3: TGTGCCAGCAGCCCCCCTGACGGGGAATTTGAAAAACTGTTTTTT.